The 9 T cell receptor beta chains presented below share a single source sample, sequenced in a study of persistence of HIV-infected CD4 T cells. These receptors are not linked to any known antigen. The libraries were made with immunoSEQ version 4 in survey mode. Libraries were prepared by immunoSEQ multiplex PCR; TCRdb keeps only in-frame clonotypes and omits some of them. The data hold around 24,000 clones, with around 67% observed a single time. An overlapping HIV-1 Gag peptide pool stimulated these cells at roughly 1 ug/peptide/mL. CD4+ T cells upregulating both CD40 ligand and CD69 were sorted as responding cells. The sequencing used CD4+ T cells sorted from PBMCs after roughly 17-hour stimulation, collected from a patient who received antiretroviral therapy. Receptors originate from an adult man with HIV who was CMV-seropositive.

This chain connects TRBV6-5 to TRBJ2-7; 9 nucleotides align to TRBD1. Per the germline V gene, CDR1 is MNHEY and CDR2 is SVGAGI. The CDR3 is 14 residues long. Trimming cost V 5 bases and J 3 bases; bases outside gene matches: 5. The CDR3 nucleotides read TGTGCCAGCAGTCCTCCGGGACAGGGCTACGAGCAGTACTTC. Translation gives CASSPPGQGYEQYF.

This chain links TRBV28 with TRBJ2-4, with TRBD2 matching 7 bases. CDR1 is MDHEN, CDR2 SYDVKM, per germline. The CDR3 loop spans 14 amino acids. V shed 8 bases and J 5 bases; nucleotides not matched to a gene: 9. The CDR3 spells CASLAREAQNIQYF. CDR3 DNA sequence: TGTGCCAGCCTGGCCCGGGAGGCTCAAAACATTCAGTACTTC. The variable domain in full, completed from reference TRBV28 and TRBJ2-4, reads DVKVTQSSRYLVKRTGEKVFLECVQDMDHENMFWYRQDPGLGLRLIYFSYDVKMKEKGDIPEGYSVSREKKERFSLILESASTNQTSMYLCASLAREAQNIQYFGAGTRLSVL.

The rearrangement joins TRBV2 to TRBJ1-5, with D uncertain. The ends were cut back, 5 bases at V and 3 bases at J, with 11 bases in the middle. This CDR3 has 14 residues. From germline, CDR1 is SNHLY and CDR2 FYNNEI. CDR3 sequence reads: CASSSSSPNQPQHF. As DNA, the CDR3 is TGTGCCAGCAGTTCATCGTCTCCCAATCAGCCCCAGCATTTT.

This chain joins TRBV7-2 and TRBJ2-7; D perhaps matches TRBD1 (5 bases). CDR1 is SGHTA and CDR2 is FQGNSA in the germline V gene. CDR3 size: 14 residues. Trimming took off 0 bases at V and 3 bases at J, with 9 bases between the two ends. CDR3: CASSLALDNYEQYF. CDR3 sequence (DNA): TGTGCCAGCAGCTTAGCGCTGGACAACTACGAGCAGTACTTC. The full variable domain, with the rest looked up from reference TRBV7-2 and TRBJ2-7, is GAGVSQSPSNKVTEKGKDVELRCDPISGHTALYWYRQSLGQGLEFLIYFQGNSAPDKSGLPSDRFSAERTGGSVSTLTIQRTQQEDSAVYLCASSLALDNYEQYFGPGTRLTVT.

This chain links TRBV13 with TRBJ2-1, with 7 bases that match TRBD2. Germline V gene sequence: CDR1 PRHDT, CDR2 FYEKMQ (reference sequence). V trimming: 5 bases; J trimming: 0 bases; junction bases outside the gene matches: 4. The CDR3 has 15 residues. This CDR3 reads CASSIGGSSYNEQFF. The CDR3 bases are TGTGCCAGCAGCATCGGGGGGAGCTCCTACAATGAGCAGTTCTTC.

By share, this clone counts as medium-sized. The sample carries other DNA sequences with the same CDR3. The chain recombines TRBV2 with TRBJ1-1, with D tentatively TRBD1 (6 bases). Germline V gene lookup returns CDR1 SNHLY and CDR2 FYNNEI. The CDR3 has 13 residues. V lost 4 bases, J lost 2 bases, and 8 bases lay in between. The CDR3 DNA sequence: TGTGCCAGCAGTGGCAGGGGAAACACTGAAGCTTTCTTT. This gives the protein CASSGRGNTEAFF.

This chain connects TRBV28 to TRBJ2-7; 12 nucleotides align to TRBD2. Trimming cost V 1 base and J 5 bases; bases outside gene matches: 9. Per germline, CDR1 MDHEN and CDR2 SYDVKM. The CDR3 contains 17 residues. This chain's CDR3 is CASSLSGLAGNPHEQYF. In nucleotides, the CDR3 is TGTGCCAGCAGTTTATCAGGACTAGCGGGGAACCCCCACGAGCAGTACTTC.

The gene calls are TRBV27 and TRBJ1-1, with D possibly matching TRBD1 (5 bases). Germline V gene lookup returns CDR1 MNHEY and CDR2 SMNVEV (reference sequence). The CDR3 covers 17 residues. Trimming shortened V by 5 bases and J by 7 bases, and 26 bases separated the two germline ends. The CDR3 protein is CASSPTYKTVAVGEAFF. In DNA form, the CDR3 reads TGTGCCAGCAGTCCTACCTATAAGACAGTAGCCGTCGGTGAAGCTTTCTTT.

This sequence joins TRBV7-9 and TRBJ2-4; D gene ambiguous. The CDR3 contains 16 residues. Germline V CDR1 and CDR2: SEHNR, FQNEAQ (reference sequence). V dropped 4 bases and J dropped 1 base, with 14 bases sitting between them. CDR3 residues: CASSSPPLGAKNIQYF. CDR3 bases: TGTGCCAGCAGCTCCCCCCCCCTTGGGGCCAAAAACATTCAGTACTTC.